This entry lists 5 T cell receptor beta chains sequenced from one sample in a study of blood T cell repertoires in COVID-19. Using immunoSEQ multiplex PCR, the repertoire was profiled, and TCRdb retains in-frame clones only, with some absent. This table holds approximately 71,000 clones, about 80% found once. The source material was peripheral blood. All receptors come from a human donor in a cohort sampled during active COVID-19.

The chain is built from TRBV28 and TRBJ1-2, with unresolved D. The CDR3 is 12 residues long. In germline, CDR1 is MDHEN, CDR2 SYDVKM. V lost 6 bases to trimming and J lost 8 bases, with 13 bases between them. The CDR3 loop reads CASRRINKGYTF. The DNA for the CDR3 is TGTGCCAGCAGGAGGATCAATAAGGGCTACACCTTC.

This clone was observed a single time. The junction departs from the called germline gene at one end, perhaps through a read error. This chain's CDR3 is CASSEVLAGGLLVF. As DNA, the CDR3 is TGTGCCAGCAGTGAAGTACTAGCGGGGGGTCTGTTGGTCTTC. V and J are TRBV2 and TRBJ2-1; 12 bases are shared with TRBD2. The CDR3 sequence is 14 residues long. Looked up from germline, CDR1 is SNHLY and CDR2 is FYNNEI.

This clone was seen only once. The V and J genes are TRBV27 and TRBJ1-1; D uncertain. The CDR3 is 12 residues long. Germline V gives CDR1 MNHEY, CDR2 SMNVEV (reference sequence). The ends were cut back, 5 bases at V and 3 bases at J, with 7 bases in the middle. For the CDR3, the DNA is TGTGCCAGCAGTCCAGAGGACACTGAAGCTTTCTTT. Its translation is CASSPEDTEAFF.

This chain links TRBV27 with TRBJ2-7, with D possibly matching TRBD2 (6 bases). Per the germline V gene, CDR1 is MNHEY and CDR2 is SMNVEV (reference sequence). The CDR3 has 8 residues. Trimming shortened V by 11 bases and J by 7 bases, and 6 bases separated the two germline ends. The CDR3 bases are TGTGCCGGAGGGGAGCAGTACTTC. Its translation: CAGGEQYF.

The chain employs TRBV6-2 or TRBV6-3 and TRBJ2-5; the match to TRBD2 covers 7 bases. From germline, CDR1 is MNHEY and CDR2 SVGEGT. The J segment lost 9 bases and the V segment lost 4 bases, leaving 23 bases of the junction unmatched. The CDR3 covers 18 residues. This CDR3 is CASSSSAGVAGTSRAQYF. The CDR3 region has the DNA TGTGCCAGCAGTTCCTCAGCCGGTGTAGCGGGTACGAGTCGGGCCCAGTACTTC.